One T cell receptor beta chain is described in this entry. The data are from a study of blood T cells in healthy people across ages. Then a second PCR, running about 6 to 11 cycles, was carried out with a sample-barcoded 5' primer and a J-beta primer mix. Sequencing recovered at least 3 million CDR3-containing paired-end reads from each sample. TCRdb re-called the 5' RACE reads through MiXCR, storing one row per CDR3 protein. The sample lists some 780,000 distinct CDR3 sequences; more than 55% were seen once. Germline V CDR1 and CDR2: LGHDT, YNNKEL (reference sequence). This CDR3 has 17 amino acids. The ends lost 5 bases at V and 5 bases at J; junction bases unmatched: 9.

The chain employs TRBV3-1 and TRBJ2-1, with 13 nucleotides matching TRBD2. The source material was blood. The receptor comes from a man between 40 and 49 years old in good health. CDR3 coding DNA: TGTGCCAGCAGCGTCCGACTAGCGGGAGGCACCCACAATGAGCAGTTCTTC. This translates into CASSVRLAGGTHNEQFF.